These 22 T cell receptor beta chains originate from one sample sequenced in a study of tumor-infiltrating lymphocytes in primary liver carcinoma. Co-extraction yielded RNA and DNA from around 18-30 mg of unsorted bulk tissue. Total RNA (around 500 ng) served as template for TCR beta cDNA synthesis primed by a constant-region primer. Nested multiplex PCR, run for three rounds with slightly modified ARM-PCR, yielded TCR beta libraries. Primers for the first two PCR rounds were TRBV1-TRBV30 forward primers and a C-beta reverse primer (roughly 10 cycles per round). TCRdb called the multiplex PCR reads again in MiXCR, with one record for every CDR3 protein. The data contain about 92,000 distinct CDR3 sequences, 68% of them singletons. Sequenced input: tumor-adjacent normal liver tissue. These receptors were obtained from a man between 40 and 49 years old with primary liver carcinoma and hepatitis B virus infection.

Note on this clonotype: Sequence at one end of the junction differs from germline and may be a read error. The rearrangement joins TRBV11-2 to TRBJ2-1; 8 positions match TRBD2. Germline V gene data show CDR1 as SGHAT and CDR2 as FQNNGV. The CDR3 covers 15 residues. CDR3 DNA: TGTGCTAGCAGCTTAACGGGAGGGCATTACAATGAGCACTTCTTC. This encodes CASSLTGGHYNEHFF. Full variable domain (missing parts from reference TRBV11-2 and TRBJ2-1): EAGVAQSPRYKIIEKRQSVAFWCNPISGHATLYWYQQILGQGPKLLIQFQNNGVVDDSQLPKDRFSAERLKGVDSTLKIQPAKLEDSAVYLCASSLTGGHYNEHFFGPGTRLTVL.

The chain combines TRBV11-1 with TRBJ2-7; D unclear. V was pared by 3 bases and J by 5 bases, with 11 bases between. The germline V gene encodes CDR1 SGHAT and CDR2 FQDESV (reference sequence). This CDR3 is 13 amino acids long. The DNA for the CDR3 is TGTGCCAGCAGCTTTAGGAAAGGTGACGAGCAGTACTTC. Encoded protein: CASSFRKGDEQYF.

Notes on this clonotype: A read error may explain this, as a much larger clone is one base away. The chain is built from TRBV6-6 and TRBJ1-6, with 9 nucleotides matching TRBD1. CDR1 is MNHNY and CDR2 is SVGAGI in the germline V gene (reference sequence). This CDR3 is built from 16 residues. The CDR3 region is CVSRPPDRGENSPLHF. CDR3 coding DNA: TGTGTCAGCAGACCACCGGACAGGGGAGAAAATTCACCCCTCCACTTT.

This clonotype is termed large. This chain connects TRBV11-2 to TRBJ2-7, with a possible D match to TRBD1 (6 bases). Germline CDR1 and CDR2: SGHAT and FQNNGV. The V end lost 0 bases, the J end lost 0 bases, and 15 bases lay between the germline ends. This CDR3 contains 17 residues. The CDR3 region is CASSLDFGTPSSYEQYF. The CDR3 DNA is TGTGCCAGCAGCTTAGACTTCGGGACACCCAGCTCCTACGAGCAGTACTTC.

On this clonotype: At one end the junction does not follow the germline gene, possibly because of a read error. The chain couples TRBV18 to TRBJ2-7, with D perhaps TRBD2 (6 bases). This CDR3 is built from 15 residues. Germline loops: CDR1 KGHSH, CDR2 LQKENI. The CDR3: CVSSLDGGASDEQYF. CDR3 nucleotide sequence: TGTGTCAGCTCACTTGACGGAGGGGCTAGTGACGAGCAGTACTTC.

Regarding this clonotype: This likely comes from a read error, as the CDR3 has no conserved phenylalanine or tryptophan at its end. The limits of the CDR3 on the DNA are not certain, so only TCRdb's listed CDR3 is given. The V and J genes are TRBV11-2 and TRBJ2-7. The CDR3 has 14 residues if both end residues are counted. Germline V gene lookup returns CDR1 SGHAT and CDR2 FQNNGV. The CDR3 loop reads CASSLNLGPYEQHL.

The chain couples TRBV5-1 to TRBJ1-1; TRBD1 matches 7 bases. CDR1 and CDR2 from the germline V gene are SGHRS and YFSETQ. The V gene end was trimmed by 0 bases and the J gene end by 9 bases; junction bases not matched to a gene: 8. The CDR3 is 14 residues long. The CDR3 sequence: CASSLDPGGSQAFF. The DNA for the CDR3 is TGCGCCAGCAGCTTGGATCCAGGGGGTAGTCAAGCTTTCTTT. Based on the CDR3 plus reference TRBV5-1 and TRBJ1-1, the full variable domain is KAGVTQTPRYLIKTRGQQVTLSCSPISGHRSVSWYQQTPGQGLQFLFEYFSETQRNKGNFPGRFSGRQFSNSRSEMNVSTLELGDSALYLCASSLDPGGSQAFFGQGTRLTVV.

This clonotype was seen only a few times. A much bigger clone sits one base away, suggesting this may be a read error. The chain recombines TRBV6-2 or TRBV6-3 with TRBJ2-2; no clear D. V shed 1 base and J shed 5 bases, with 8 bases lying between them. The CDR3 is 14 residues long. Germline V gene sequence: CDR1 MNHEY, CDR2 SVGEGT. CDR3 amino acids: CASSYLHTTGELFF. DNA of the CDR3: TGTGCCAGCAGTTACTTGCACACGACCGGGGAGCTGTTTTTT.

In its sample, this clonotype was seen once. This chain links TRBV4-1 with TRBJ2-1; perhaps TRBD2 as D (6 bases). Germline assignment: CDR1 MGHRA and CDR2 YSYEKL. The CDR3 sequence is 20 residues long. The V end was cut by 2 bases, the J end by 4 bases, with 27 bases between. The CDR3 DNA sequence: TGCGCCAGCAGCCAACTGGGACTGGCGGGAAAGTTAGTGGGATACAATGAGCAGTTCTTC. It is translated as CASSQLGLAGKLVGYNEQFF.

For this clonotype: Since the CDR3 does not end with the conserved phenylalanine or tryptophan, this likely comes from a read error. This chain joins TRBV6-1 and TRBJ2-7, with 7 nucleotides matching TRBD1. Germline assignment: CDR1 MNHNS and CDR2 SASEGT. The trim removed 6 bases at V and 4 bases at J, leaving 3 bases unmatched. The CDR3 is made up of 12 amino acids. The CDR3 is CASSATGYEQYL. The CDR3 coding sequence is TGTGCCAGCAGCGCGACAGGGTACGAGCAGTACTTA.

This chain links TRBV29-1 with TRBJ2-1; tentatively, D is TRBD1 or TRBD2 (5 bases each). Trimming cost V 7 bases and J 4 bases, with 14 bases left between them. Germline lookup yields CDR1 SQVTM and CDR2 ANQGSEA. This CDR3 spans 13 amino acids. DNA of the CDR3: TGCAGCGCCGAAGGGACCAATTACAATGAGCAGTTCTTC. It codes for CSAEGTNYNEQFF.

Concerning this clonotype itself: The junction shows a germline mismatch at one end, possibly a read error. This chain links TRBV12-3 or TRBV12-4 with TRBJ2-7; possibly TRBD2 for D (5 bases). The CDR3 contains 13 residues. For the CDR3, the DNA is TGTGTCAGCAGCTTTCGGCTAGCCGAGGAACAGTACTTT. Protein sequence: CVSSFRLAEEQYF.

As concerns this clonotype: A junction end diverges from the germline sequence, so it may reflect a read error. The CDR3 bases are TGTTCCAGCGGGGAGGTGGACCAAGAGACCCAGTACTTC. This codes for CSSGEVDQETQYF. The chain has TRBV11-2 and TRBJ2-5; 7 bases line up with TRBD2. The germline V gene encodes CDR1 SGHAT and CDR2 FQNNGV. The CDR3 is 13 residues long.

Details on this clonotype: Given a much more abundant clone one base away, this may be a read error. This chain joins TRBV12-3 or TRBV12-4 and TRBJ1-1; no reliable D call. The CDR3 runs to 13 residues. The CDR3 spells CARSPVGSLQTFF. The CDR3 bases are TGTGCCCGCAGCCCCGTCGGGAGTTTGCAAACTTTCTTT.

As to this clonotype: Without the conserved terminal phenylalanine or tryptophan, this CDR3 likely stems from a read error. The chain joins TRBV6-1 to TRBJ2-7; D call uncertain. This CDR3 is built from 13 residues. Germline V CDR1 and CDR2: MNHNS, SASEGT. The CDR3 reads CASSVGPSGEQYI. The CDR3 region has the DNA TGTGCCAGTAGTGTAGGGCCCTCAGGCGAACAGTACATC.

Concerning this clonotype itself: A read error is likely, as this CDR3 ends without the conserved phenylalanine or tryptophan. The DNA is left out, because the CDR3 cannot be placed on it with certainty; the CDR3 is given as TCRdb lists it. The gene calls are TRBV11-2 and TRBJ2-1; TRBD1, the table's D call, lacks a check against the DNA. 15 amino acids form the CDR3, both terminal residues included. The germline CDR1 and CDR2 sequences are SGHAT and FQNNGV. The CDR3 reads CASSSRQGPYNEHFS.

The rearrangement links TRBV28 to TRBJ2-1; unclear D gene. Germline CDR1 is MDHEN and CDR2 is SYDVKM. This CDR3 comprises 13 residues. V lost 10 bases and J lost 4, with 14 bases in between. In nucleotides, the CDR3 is TGTGCCAACAGATCGGAGCAGTACAATGAGCAGTTCTTC. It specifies CANRSEQYNEQFF.

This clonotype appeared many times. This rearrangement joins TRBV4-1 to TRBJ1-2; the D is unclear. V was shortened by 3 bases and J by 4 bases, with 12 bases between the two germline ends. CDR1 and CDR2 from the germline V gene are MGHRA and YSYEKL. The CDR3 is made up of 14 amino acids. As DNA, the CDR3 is TGCGCCAGCAGCCATACTACGGGTTCCTATGGCTACACCTTC. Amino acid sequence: CASSHTTGSYGYTF.

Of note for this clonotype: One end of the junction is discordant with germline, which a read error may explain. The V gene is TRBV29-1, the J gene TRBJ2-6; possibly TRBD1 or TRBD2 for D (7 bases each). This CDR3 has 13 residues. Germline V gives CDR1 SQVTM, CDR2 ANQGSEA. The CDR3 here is CSVMTGRANVLIF. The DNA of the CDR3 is TGCAGCGTGATGACAGGGAGGGCCAACGTCCTGATTTTT.

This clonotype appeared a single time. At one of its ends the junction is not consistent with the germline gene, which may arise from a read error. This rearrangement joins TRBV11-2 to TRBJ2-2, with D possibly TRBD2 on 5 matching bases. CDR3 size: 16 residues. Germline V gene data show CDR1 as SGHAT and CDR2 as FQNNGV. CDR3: CANSFGPVANTGEPFF. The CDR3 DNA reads TGTGCCAACAGCTTTGGGCCGGTCGCGAACACCGGGGAGCCGTTTTTT.

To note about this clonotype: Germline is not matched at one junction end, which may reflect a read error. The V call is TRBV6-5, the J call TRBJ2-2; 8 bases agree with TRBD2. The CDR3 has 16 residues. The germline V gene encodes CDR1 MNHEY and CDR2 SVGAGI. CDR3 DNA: TGTGCCAGCACCAACGGACTAGCCGTGAACACCGGGGAGTTGTTTTTT. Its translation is CASTNGLAVNTGELFF.

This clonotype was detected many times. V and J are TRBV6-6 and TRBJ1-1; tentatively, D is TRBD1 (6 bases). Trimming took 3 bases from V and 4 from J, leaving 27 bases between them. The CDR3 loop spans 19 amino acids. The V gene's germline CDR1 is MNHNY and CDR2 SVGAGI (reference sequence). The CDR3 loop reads CASSYDVNREVGGFTEAFF. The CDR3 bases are TGTGCCAGCAGTTATGATGTGAACAGGGAAGTGGGTGGATTCACTGAAGCTTTCTTT.